These 24 T cell receptor beta chains share one sample of origin, sequenced in a study of blood T cell repertoires in COVID-19. The data were produced by immunoSEQ multiplex PCR, yet TCRdb's version contains in-frame clones alone and is incomplete. The sample carries approximately 150,000 clones, approximately 90% recorded once. What was sequenced was peripheral blood. These receptors were taken from a man in his fifties with active or convalescent COVID-19.

This rearrangement joins TRBV2 to TRBJ2-6; 12 bases align to TRBD1. The CDR3 sequence is 19 residues long. CDR1 and CDR2 from the germline V gene are SNHLY and FYNNEI. After removal of 5 bases from V and 0 bases from J, the junction contained 8 bases not matched to a gene. The CDR3 DNA follows: TGTGCCAGCAGTATCACCGGGACAGGGGGCCTCTCTGGGGCCAACGTCCTGACTTTC. It codes for CASSITGTGGLSGANVLTF.

The chain carries TRBV25-1 and TRBJ2-3; D gene unclear. The CDR3 spans 15 residues. Germline V lookup: CDR1 MGHDK, CDR2 SYGVNS. V was shortened by 0 bases and J by 2 bases, with 9 bases between the two germline ends. The CDR3 nucleotides read TGTGCCAGCAGTGAATACGTCCTCTTCACAGATACGCAGTATTTT. Protein sequence: CASSEYVLFTDTQYF.

This chain uses TRBV28 with TRBJ2-5; D is undetermined. The CDR3 is made up of 14 amino acids. The V and J ends lost 6 bases and 7 bases respectively, with 18 bases between them. Germline V gene data show CDR1 as MDHEN and CDR2 as SYDVKM. CDR3 amino acids: CASSPGFLPGTQYF. The CDR3 nucleotides read TGTGCCAGCAGCCCCGGTTTTCTCCCGGGGACCCAGTACTTC. Using reference TRBV28 and TRBJ2-5 for the parts outside the CDR3, the full variable domain is DVKVTQSSRYLVKRTGEKVFLECVQDMDHENMFWYRQDPGLGLRLIYFSYDVKMKEKGDIPEGYSVSREKKERFSLILESASTNQTSMYLCASSPGFLPGTQYFGPGTRLLVL.

This sequence joins TRBV6-6 and TRBJ2-7; D is unclear. V was pared by 0 bases and J by 5 bases, with 11 bases between. Germline values: CDR1 MNHNY, CDR2 SVGAGI (reference sequence). The CDR3 contains 14 residues. CDR3 sequence (DNA): TGTGCCAGCAGTTACTCTCTGGCACAGAACGAGCAGTACTTC. Translated, it gives CASSYSLAQNEQYF.

This clone was seen a single time. The chain is built from TRBV7-9 and TRBJ2-2, with 14 bases identical to TRBD2. The ends lost 6 bases at V and 4 bases at J; junction bases unmatched: 10. This CDR3 region has 18 residues. Germline assignment: CDR1 SEHNR and CDR2 FQNEAQ (reference sequence). CDR3 nucleotide sequence: TGTGCCAGCAGTACTCCGGGACTAGCGGGAGTTTTCACCGGGGAGCTGTTTTTT. Protein product: CASSTPGLAGVFTGELFF.

The chain links TRBV12-5 to TRBJ2-2; TRBD1 might be the D (6 bases). Trimming removed 3 bases at V and 1 base at J, with 9 bases between. The length of the CDR3 is 15 residues. Germline CDR1 is LGHNT and CDR2 is FRNRAP. DNA for the CDR3: TGTGCTAGTGGTTTTAGGGGGTTGAACACCGGGGAGCTGTTTTTT. Encoded protein: CASGFRGLNTGELFF.

This sequence joins TRBV6-6 and TRBJ2-5; 14 nucleotides agree with TRBD2. V dropped 5 bases and J dropped 5; count of bases not matched to a gene: 13. The CDR3 sequence is 18 residues long. The germline V gene encodes CDR1 MNHNY and CDR2 SVGAGI (reference sequence). The CDR3 is CASSPRRGTSGSQETQYF. The CDR3 DNA reads as TGTGCCAGCAGTCCCCGGAGGGGGACTAGCGGGAGTCAGGAGACCCAGTACTTC.

The CDR3 bases are TGTGCCAGCAGCGGCGGGGAGACCCAGTACTTC. Translation: CASSGGETQYF. V gene TRBV11-2 combines with J gene TRBJ2-5; a weak D match, TRBD2 (5 bases). Per germline, CDR1 SGHAT and CDR2 FQNNGV. V lost 5 bases to trimming and J lost 5 bases, with 6 bases between them. The CDR3 consists of 11 residues.

This clone showed up just a few times. This chain joins TRBV30 and TRBJ1-1, with no clear D. Deletions cut 0 bases from V and 7 bases from J, with 9 bases between. Germline V gene sequence: CDR1 GTSNPN, CDR2 SVGIG (reference sequence). This CDR3 comprises 12 residues. CDR3: CAWSVNLSEAFF. The CDR3 DNA is TGTGCCTGGAGTGTAAATCTCAGTGAAGCTTTCTTT. The variable domain in full, with the rest retrieved from reference TRBV30 and TRBJ1-1, is SQTIHQWPATLVQPVGSPLSLECTVEGTSNPNLYWYRQAAGRGLQLLFYSVGIGQISSEVPQNLSASRPQDRQFILSSKKLLLSDSGFYLCAWSVNLSEAFFGQGTRLTVV.

The V gene is TRBV18, the J gene TRBJ1-5, with D maybe TRBD1 (5 bases). Germline CDR1 is KGHSH and CDR2 is LQKENI. The CDR3 length is 17 residues. V was clipped by 1 base and J by 1 base, with 14 bases between them. CDR3 residues: CASSPLPVQGSNQPQHF. The CDR3 region has the DNA TGTGCCAGCTCACCACTCCCGGTTCAGGGCAGCAATCAGCCCCAGCATTTT. Supplemented by reference TRBV18 and TRBJ1-5, the full variable domain reads NAGVMQNPRHLVRRRGQEARLRCSPMKGHSHVYWYRQLPEEGLKFMVYLQKENIIDESGMPKERFSAEFPKEGPSILRIQQVVRGDSAAYFCASSPLPVQGSNQPQHFGDGTRLSIL.

V and J are TRBV6-6 and TRBJ1-2; TRBD1 might be the D (6 bases). Germline values: CDR1 MNHNY, CDR2 SVGAGI (reference sequence). The CDR3 contains 14 residues. With 2 bases removed from V and 8 bases from J, the gap between germline ends came to 15 bases. CDR3 loop: CASSYLGQDRGYTF. In DNA, the CDR3 is TGTGCCAGCAGTTACCTGGGACAAGACAGGGGCTACACCTTC.

This clone was observed at least ten times. The J gene is TRBJ2-7, the V gene TRBV7-2, with 11 positions matching TRBD2. Looked up from germline, CDR1 is SGHTA and CDR2 is FQGNSA. The length of the CDR3 is 14 residues. With 5 bases clipped from V and 5 bases from J, the junction kept 5 bases outside the gene matches. CDR3 in amino acids: CASSRTSGSHEQYF. Written as DNA, the CDR3 is TGTGCCAGCAGCCGCACTAGCGGGAGCCACGAGCAGTACTTC.

A word on this clone: Distinct nucleotide sequences in the sample also encode this CDR3. This sequence joins TRBV19 and TRBJ2-1, with TRBD1 identical over 11 bases. The ends lost 3 bases at V and 4 bases at J; junction bases unmatched: 2. CDR1 and CDR2 (germline): LNHDA, SQIVND (reference sequence). This CDR3 is built from 15 residues. CDR3 bases: TGTGCCAGTAGTATTGGACAGGGGGCTTACAATGAGCAGTTCTTC. Translated, it gives CASSIGQGAYNEQFF.

This chain connects TRBV2 to TRBJ1-5, with a possible D match to TRBD1 (5 bases). Trimming removed 0 bases at V and 3 bases at J, with 9 bases between. This CDR3 comprises 15 residues. Germline-derived CDR1 and CDR2 are SNHLY and FYNNEI. The CDR3 here is CASSEAVGVNQPQHF. The CDR3 DNA follows: TGTGCCAGCAGTGAAGCGGTAGGGGTCAATCAGCCCCAGCATTTT.

This chain links TRBV11-3 with TRBJ2-7; 10 positions match TRBD1. Trimming cost V 5 bases and J 2 bases; bases outside gene matches: 6. CDR3 length: 15 amino acids. Germline V gene sequence: CDR1 SGHNT, CDR2 YENEEA. The CDR3 sequence: CASSPGGTGAYEQYF. DNA for the CDR3: TGTGCCAGCAGCCCAGGGGGGACAGGGGCCTACGAGCAGTACTTC. The full variable domain, completed using reference TRBV11-3 and TRBJ2-7, is EAGVVQSPRYKIIEKKQPVAFWCNPISGHNTLYWYLQNLGQGPELLIRYENEEAVDDSQLPKDRFSAERLKGVDSTLKIQPAELGDSAVYLCASSPGGTGAYEQYFGPGTRLTVT.

This clone was observed a handful of times. The chain carries TRBV19 and TRBJ2-7, with 7 bases identical to TRBD2. V lost 4 bases to trimming and J lost 0 bases; unmatched junction nucleotides: 6. Looked up from germline, CDR1 is LNHDA and CDR2 is SQIVND (reference sequence). CDR3 length: 15 residues. The CDR3, as DNA: TGTGCCAGTAGTAGGGGAGGGGAGAGCTCCTACGAGCAGTACTTC. This sequence encodes CASSRGGESSYEQYF.

The chain employs TRBV19 and TRBJ1-6; D perhaps matches TRBD1 (5 bases). Germline CDR1 is LNHDA and CDR2 is SQIVND (reference sequence). CDR3 size: 13 residues. V dropped 5 bases and J dropped 8 bases, with 10 bases sitting between them. This CDR3 reads CASSGGADSPLHF. The CDR3 nucleotides read TGTGCCAGTAGTGGTGGGGCTGATTCACCCCTCCACTTT.

This clone was counted many times. V gene TRBV21-1 combines with J gene TRBJ2-7; the table's D call, TRBD2, was not checked against the DNA. TRBV21-1 is classified as a pseudogene. CDR3 length equals 23 residues. The CDR3 loop reads CASISKGEQNNTAGCREDYEQYF. CDR3 coding DNA: TGTGCCAGCATTTCCAAAGGAGAACAAAATAATACAGCGGGGTGCAGGGAAGACTACGAGCAGTACTTC.

This clone occurred once. This rearrangement joins TRBV7-6 to TRBJ2-1; D is undetermined. Per the germline V gene, CDR1 is SGHVS and CDR2 is FNYEAQ. The CDR3 runs to 14 residues. V lost 0 bases and J lost 4, with 7 bases in between. The CDR3 sequence: CASSLALSYNEQFF. Here the CDR3 DNA reads TGTGCCAGCAGCTTAGCGCTAAGTTACAATGAGCAGTTCTTC.

A single count supports this clone. The V and J genes are TRBV6-1 and TRBJ2-7; 8 nucleotides agree with TRBD2. The germline V gene has CDR1 MNHNS and CDR2 SASEGT. V shed 4 bases and J 2 bases; nucleotides not matched to a gene: 13. The CDR3 has 17 residues. The CDR3 DNA reads as TGTGCCAGCAGTGTGGTCGGCGGCGGGAGGACCCCCTACGAGCAGTACTTC. Amino acid sequence: CASSVVGGGRTPYEQYF.

The CDR3 loop is CASSIDWRAGGPLVDEQFF. The CDR3 nucleotides read TGTGCCAGTAGTATAGATTGGCGAGCGGGGGGGCCTCTAGTCGATGAGCAGTTCTTC. This chain uses TRBV19 with TRBJ2-1, with 10 bases matching TRBD2. CDR1 and CDR2 from the germline V gene are LNHDA and SQIVND (reference sequence). The V segment lost 0 bases and the J segment 8 bases; nucleotides outside the gene matches: 16. The CDR3 runs 19 residues.

The V and J genes are TRBV4-3 and TRBJ2-3; 12 bases map to TRBD2. Per germline, CDR1 LGHNA and CDR2 YSLEER. The trim removed 1 base at V and 0 bases at J, leaving 8 bases unmatched. This CDR3 has 19 residues. The CDR3 sequence: CASSQVYVLAGGSTDTQYF. CDR3 sequence (DNA): TGCGCCAGCAGCCAAGTGTACGTGCTAGCGGGGGGGAGCACAGATACGCAGTATTTT.

The V and J genes are TRBV6-6 and TRBJ1-5; D uncertain. The germline gives CDR1 MNHNY, CDR2 SVGAGI (reference sequence). The CDR3 is 13 amino acids. V was trimmed by 5 bases and J by 0 bases, leaving 5 bases between them. The CDR3 sequence is CASSPGSNQPQHF. Written as DNA, the CDR3 is TGTGCCAGCAGTCCGGGTAGCAATCAGCCCCAGCATTTT.

Written as DNA, the CDR3 is TGTGCCTGGGACAGGGGGTTGAACACTGAAGCTTTCTTT. The encoded protein is CAWDRGLNTEAFF. V and J are TRBV30 and TRBJ1-1; 9 bases line up with TRBD1. Germline V gives CDR1 GTSNPN, CDR2 SVGIG (reference sequence). The CDR3 runs 13 residues. V was pared by 5 bases and J by 0 bases, with 1 base of the junction left unmatched.